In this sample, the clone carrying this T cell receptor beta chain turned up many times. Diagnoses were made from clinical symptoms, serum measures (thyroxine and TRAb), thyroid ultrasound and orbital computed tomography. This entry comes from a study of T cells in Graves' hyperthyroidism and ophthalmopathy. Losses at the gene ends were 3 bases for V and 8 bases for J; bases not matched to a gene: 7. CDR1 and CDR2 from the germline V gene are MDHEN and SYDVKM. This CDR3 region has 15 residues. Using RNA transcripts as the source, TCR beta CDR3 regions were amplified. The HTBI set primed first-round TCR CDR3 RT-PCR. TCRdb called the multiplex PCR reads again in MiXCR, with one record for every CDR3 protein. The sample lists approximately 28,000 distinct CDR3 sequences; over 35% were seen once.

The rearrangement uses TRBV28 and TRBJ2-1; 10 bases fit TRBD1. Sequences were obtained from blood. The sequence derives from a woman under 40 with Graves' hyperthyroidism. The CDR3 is CASSLWTGGAYEQFF. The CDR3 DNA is TGTGCCAGCAGTTTGTGGACAGGGGGGGCCTATGAGCAGTTCTTC.